Given below is one TCR beta chain in context. Several immunoSEQ plates received, in even portions, the genomic DNA of each subset. TCRdb's copy holds only in-frame clones and misses some; the assay was immunoSEQ multiplex PCR. The table includes about 230,000 clones, approximately 70% detected once. J was trimmed by 6 bases and V by 7 bases; bases with no gene match: 8. Germline CDR1 reads SGHTA; CDR2 reads FQGTGA. The CDR3 is 14 amino acids. The sample belongs to a study of shared clonotypes between healthy human individuals. This TCR was recovered from a man aged 25-45 years in good health. Sequenced material: memory CD4+ T cells sorted from blood. As for subset: CD45RA-negative fraction. The chain couples TRBV7-3 to TRBJ2-2, with 7 bases matching TRBD1. The CDR3 bases are TGTGCCAGCACCCAGACAGGGTCGGCCGGGGAGCTGTTTTTT. Translation: CASTQTGSAGELFF.